These 19 T cell receptor beta chains share one sample of origin, sequenced in a study of control samples from healthy donors and cancer patients. Using immunoSEQ multiplex PCR, the repertoire was profiled, and TCRdb retains in-frame clones only, with some absent. The sample contains about 160,000 clones, just over 95% of which appear only once. Sequenced: blood. The receptors originated from a woman under 40 in good health.

This rearrangement joins TRBV24-1 to TRBJ2-1; D unresolved. Germline CDR1 reads KGHDR; CDR2 reads SFDVKD. V was shortened by 4 bases and J by 10 bases, with 13 bases between the two germline ends. The CDR3 runs 13 residues. The CDR3 sequence is CATSDPLPGEQFF. DNA of the CDR3: TGTGCCACCAGTGACCCACTTCCCGGGGAGCAGTTCTTC.

The rearrangement links TRBV28 to TRBJ2-7; TRBD2 aligns across 11 bases. Germline CDR1 and CDR2: MDHEN and SYDVKM. J was trimmed by 7 bases and V by 5 bases; bases with no gene match: 13. CDR3 length equals 16 residues. CDR3 bases: TGTGCCAGCAGTCCCCACGTAGCGGGGGGGCAAGGGGAGCAGTACTTC. This translates into CASSPHVAGGQGEQYF.

The V gene is TRBV5-1, the J gene TRBJ2-3; D is unclear. Germline V CDR1 and CDR2: SGHRS, YFSETQ. The CDR3 has 16 residues. The V and J ends lost 0 bases and 3 bases respectively, with 14 bases between them. CDR3 in amino acids: CASSLGRQSGTDTQYF. The CDR3, as DNA: TGCGCCAGCAGCTTGGGACGCCAAAGTGGGACAGATACGCAGTATTTT.

The CDR3 region has the DNA TGTGCCAGCAGTGAACTAAAGAAGGGAGCTTTCTTT. It is translated as CASSELKKGAFF. The rearrangement links TRBV2 to TRBJ1-1; the D is unclear. This CDR3 comprises 12 residues. The V end lost 2 bases, the J end lost 10 bases, and 11 bases lay between the germline ends. Germline lookup yields CDR1 SNHLY and CDR2 FYNNEI.

The J gene is TRBJ2-7, the V gene TRBV6-2 or TRBV6-3, with TRBD1 matching over 7 bases. Germline V lookup: CDR1 MNHEY, CDR2 SVGEGT. Trimming removed 5 bases from V and 1 base from J; junction bases left unmatched: 8. The CDR3 consists of 15 residues. The CDR3 protein is CASSPGQVGSYEQYF. In DNA form, the CDR3 reads TGTGCCAGCAGTCCAGGACAGGTTGGGTCCTACGAGCAGTACTTC.

This clone was seen once. V is TRBV7-9 and J is TRBJ1-1; no firm D call. V was clipped by 3 bases and J by 10 bases, with 12 bases between them. The germline gives CDR1 SEHNR, CDR2 FQNEAQ (reference sequence). This CDR3 comprises 12 residues. The CDR3 loop reads CASSFEGWVAFF. The CDR3 DNA reads TGTGCCAGCAGCTTTGAGGGATGGGTAGCTTTCTTT.

The gene calls are TRBV4-2 and TRBJ2-5; D unclear. Germline assignment: CDR1 LGHNA and CDR2 YNFKEQ. The CDR3 is 13 residues long. The V gene lost 1 base and the J gene lost 4 bases, with 7 bases spanning the gap. The CDR3 region is CASSQVRGETQYF. In nucleotides, the CDR3 is TGTGCCAGCAGCCAAGTTCGAGGAGAGACCCAGTACTTC.

DNA for the CDR3: TGTGCCAGCAGTCCACTAGCGGGAGGTAGGAATGAGCAGTTCTTC. The encoded protein is CASSPLAGGRNEQFF. V usage is TRBV6-5 and J usage is TRBJ2-1; TRBD2 aligns across 12 bases. Germline CDR1 and CDR2: MNHEY and SVGAGI. V shed 5 bases, J shed 7 bases, and the junction held 6 bases outside the gene matches. The CDR3 length is 15 residues.

The V call is TRBV28, the J call TRBJ2-1; D may correspond to TRBD1 or TRBD2 (6 bases each). The CDR3 totals 14 residues. The germline CDR1 and CDR2 sequences are MDHEN and SYDVKM. The V end was cut by 5 bases, the J end by 8 bases, with 16 bases between. Written as DNA, the CDR3 is TGTGCCAGCAGTCCTCCCGGGGGCGCCCATGAGCAGTTCTTC. Translation gives CASSPPGGAHEQFF. The variable domain in full, completed from reference TRBV28 and TRBJ2-1, reads DVKVTQSSRYLVKRTGEKVFLECVQDMDHENMFWYRQDPGLGLRLIYFSYDVKMKEKGDIPEGYSVSREKKERFSLILESASTNQTSMYLCASSPPGGAHEQFFGPGTRLTVL.

On this clone itself: The sample carries other DNA sequences with the same CDR3. The chain combines TRBV5-1 with TRBJ1-2; D gene ambiguous. The CDR3 is 11 amino acids. The V gene's germline CDR1 is SGHRS and CDR2 YFSETQ. Trimming pared 3 bases from V and 2 bases from J, leaving 2 bases between. The CDR3 here is CASSSNYGYTF. DNA for the CDR3: TGCGCCAGCAGCTCAAACTATGGCTACACCTTC.

The chain has TRBV30 and TRBJ1-1; D is possibly TRBD1 (5 bases). V was cut by 4 bases and J by 0 bases, with 15 bases left in between. The CDR3 is 15 residues long. Germline V gives CDR1 GTSNPN, CDR2 SVGIG (reference sequence). The CDR3 coding sequence is TGTGCCTGGACCTTTCGGGGCAACCTGAACACTGAAGCTTTCTTT. Protein: CAWTFRGNLNTEAFF.

The J gene is TRBJ1-2, the V gene TRBV2; D is perhaps TRBD1 (5 bases). The CDR3 length is 14 residues. CDR1 and CDR2 from the germline V gene are SNHLY and FYNNEI. Trimming took off 6 bases at V and 0 bases at J, with 11 bases between the two ends. The CDR3 DNA sequence: TGTGCCAGCAGAGCCGGGACCCCTAACTATGGCTACACCTTC. This codes for CASRAGTPNYGYTF. The complete variable domain, with remaining parts taken from reference TRBV2 and TRBJ1-2, reads EPEVTQTPSHQVTQMGQEVILRCVPISNHLYFYWYRQILGQKVEFLVSFYNNEISEKSEIFDDQFSVERPDGSNFTLKIRSTKLEDSAMYFCASRAGTPNYGYTFGSGTRLTVV.

The chain links TRBV6-4 to TRBJ2-2; D assignment may be TRBD1 or TRBD2 (5 bases each). V lost 2 bases, J lost 2 bases, and 12 bases lay in between. The CDR3 length is 16 residues. Germline CDR1 MRHNA, CDR2 SNTAGT. Written as DNA, the CDR3 is TGTGCCAGCAGTGACCGGGACGGGCTTAACACCGGGGAGCTGTTTTTT. Its protein is CASSDRDGLNTGELFF.

The chain uses TRBV11-2 and TRBJ2-7, with a weak D call TRBD1 (7 bases). V lost 1 base to trimming and J lost 0 bases, with 13 bases between them. This CDR3 has 16 amino acids. Per the germline V gene, CDR1 is SGHAT and CDR2 is FQNNGV. This chain's CDR3 is CASSLARQGGSYEQYF. CDR3 coding DNA: TGTGCCAGCAGCTTAGCAAGGCAGGGGGGCTCCTACGAGCAGTACTTC.

The chain links TRBV3-1 (or the pseudogene TRBV3-2) to TRBJ1-3, with 7 bases fitting TRBD1. Looked up from germline, CDR1 is LGHDT and CDR2 is YNNKEL (reference sequence). CDR3 length: 16 residues. V dropped 0 bases and J dropped 0; count of bases not matched to a gene: 2. The CDR3 DNA is TGTGCCAGCAGCCAAGAGGGGACAGCCTCTGGAAACACCATATATTTT. It translates to CASSQEGTASGNTIYF.

This chain connects TRBV2 to TRBJ1-4; tentatively, D is TRBD1 (5 bases). The CDR3 totals 16 residues. Trimming removed 2 bases at V and 0 bases at J, with 10 bases between. Germline loops: CDR1 SNHLY, CDR2 FYNNEI. This CDR3 reads CASSESDIATNEKLFF. CDR3 in DNA: TGTGCCAGCAGTGAATCGGACATAGCAACTAATGAAAAACTGTTTTTT.

V is TRBV20-1 and J is TRBJ2-5; no reliable D call. This CDR3 has 11 amino acids. CDR1 DFQATT and CDR2 SNEGSKA come from the germline V gene (reference sequence). V was clipped by 6 bases and J by 5 bases, with 10 bases between them. CDR3 sequence (DNA): TGCAGTGCCGCGACACGGGAGACCCAGTACTTC. Translating gives CSAATRETQYF.

The V call is TRBV6-5, the J call TRBJ2-7; 7 bases match TRBD2. Germline V gene lookup returns CDR1 MNHEY and CDR2 SVGAGI. Trimming cost V 1 base and J 0 bases; bases outside gene matches: 3. The CDR3 has 15 residues. CDR3 sequence: CASSYWGGGSYEQYF. The CDR3 nucleotides are TGTGCCAGCAGTTACTGGGGGGGTGGCTCCTACGAGCAGTACTTC.

The rearrangement joins TRBV6-4 to TRBJ1-1, with TRBD1 identical over 9 bases. V shed 5 bases and J 3 bases; nucleotides not matched to a gene: 4. This CDR3 contains 14 residues. CDR1 is MRHNA, CDR2 SNTAGT, per germline. The CDR3 loop is CASSRDRVDTEAFF. The DNA of the CDR3 is TGTGCCAGCAGTCGGGACAGGGTGGACACTGAAGCTTTCTTT.